The T cell receptor (beta chain) under discussion was sequenced for a study of T cell repertoires in cytomegalovirus infection. Study details: Matching HLA type and CMV infection were both indicated by public TCR beta signatures.

V shed 1 base and J 4 bases; nucleotides not matched to a gene: 10. CDR1 is DFQATT and CDR2 is SNEGSKA in the germline V gene (reference sequence). The CDR3 is 16 amino acids. Study findings and constraints: Individuals carrying CMV plus the relevant HLA were identified by cumulative frequency of public TCR beta families. CMV-specific TCR beta clonotypes restricted by HLA-C dominated the ex vivo response.

TCRdb re-called the reads with MiXCR, one entry per CDR3 protein. The sample lists 200,000 to 300,000 distinct CDR3 sequences; roughly 9% were seen once. The sample holds many counts of this clonotype. The target antigen is unknown. This TCR derives from a human donor in good health (CMV status not recorded). Some clones in this sample may be carry-over from other donors' samples. Sample: PBMCs. This sequence joins TRBV20-1 and TRBJ2-7; 10 positions match TRBD2. The CDR3 nucleotides read TGCAGTGCTAGAGCACCCAGCGGGAGGGCATCTTACGAGCAGTACTTC. It codes for CSARAPSGRASYEQYF.